This is a list of T cell receptor beta chains from one sample in a study of neoadjuvant anti-PD-1 for oral cavity cancer. This table comes from immunoSEQ multiplex PCR, and its TCRdb copy is limited to in-frame clones, with some not included. The sample yields about 8,000 clones, 70% seen once. Sequencing was performed on PBMCs, taken after nivolumab (anti-PD-1) treatment. The receptor set was obtained from a person aged 40 to 85 with oral cavity squamous cell carcinoma. Both conserved end residues are part of each CDR3. A D gene is named only where the DNA matches it firmly. The size field is filled for only some rows; it gives once, few, many or a size class.

j_call	d_call	clone_size	v_call	cdr3_nt	cdr3_aa
TRBJ2-3	-	-	TRBV7-9	TGTGCCAGCAGCCTGACAGTGGAGGGCACAGATACGCAGTATTTT	CASSLTVEGTDTQYF
TRBJ1-2	-	few	TRBV5-6	TGTGCCAGCAGCATCGGGCTCGAGTTCTATGGCTACACCTTC	CASSIGLEFYGYTF
TRBJ1-6	TRBD1	once	TRBV7-9	TGTGCCAGCAGCCCCCCCGGGGACAGGGGGATCAATAATTCACCCCTCCACTTT	CASSPPGDRGINNSPLHF
TRBJ1-1	-	few	TRBV28	TGTGCCAGCAGTATTCTCCGGACAGTCCTCGAAGGCGAAGGAGCTTTCTTT	CASSILRTVLEGEGAFF
TRBJ2-3	-	-	TRBV7-2	TGTGCCAGCAGCCCCGGGACGGGAGCAGCAGATACGCAGTATTTT	CASSPGTGAADTQYF
TRBJ1-1	-	-	TRBV5-1	TGCGCCAGCAGCTTAATGCTGGACAGCAACACTGAAGCTTTCTTT	CASSLMLDSNTEAFF
TRBJ1-4	-	-	TRBV19	TGTGCCAGTCACCCCTACGTCGTCGATCATGAAAAACTGTTTTTT	CASHPYVVDHEKLFF
TRBJ1-2	-	-	TRBV11-1	TGTGCCAGCAGCTTAGATGAGGGGATGCCTCATGGCTACACCTTC	CASSLDEGMPHGYTF
TRBJ1-1	-	few	TRBV10-1	TGCGCCAGCAGTGAGTCGATCGGGGGGACCGGGGAAGCTTTCTTT	CASSESIGGTGEAFF
TRBJ1-2	-	-	TRBV19	TGTGCCAGTAGAGGGCGCGACTATGGCTACACCTTC	CASRGRDYGYTF
TRBJ1-5	TRBD1	-	TRBV10-3	TGTGCCATCAGCCAACGCCGGACAGGGAGTCAGCCCCAGCATTTT	CAISQRRTGSQPQHF